Many counts were recorded for the clone carrying this T cell receptor beta chain. Its target is unknown. This specimen belongs to a study of post-analysis software for immune sequencing data. Every TCR beta cDNA library bore unique molecular identifiers. The yield from approximately 1 to 10 million T cells was around 500,000 cDNA molecules in total. TCRdb itself ran the PCR reads through MiXCR, one entry per CDR3 protein. The sample holds some 260,000 distinct CDR3 sequences; 36% are singletons and the top ten take around 5%. Whole-study results and caveats: Normalized Chao1 diversity was significantly reduced in patients versus controls. Samples from a shared batch, those prepared together, strongly co-clustered by F measure. Higher frequency in patients than in controls was seen for roughly five TRBV segments, with TRBV5-6, TRBV5-1 and TRBV20-1 among them.

CDR1 is SQVTM and CDR2 is ANQGSEA in the germline V gene. With 1 base clipped from V and 4 bases from J, the junction kept 9 bases outside the gene matches. CDR3 length: 16 residues. This TCR was sampled from a girl under 18 with multiple sclerosis. The chain recombines TRBV29-1 with TRBJ2-3, with 9 positions matching TRBD2. Material: blood. CDR3 DNA sequence: TGCAGCGTTGAAGGGGCTAGCGGGAAGGTTGCAGATACGCAGTATTTT. Protein sequence: CSVEGASGKVADTQYF.